The 26 T cell receptor beta chains below all came from one sample that was sequenced in a study of shared clonotypes between healthy human individuals. Profiling relied on immunoSEQ multiplex PCR, and the TCRdb table lists in-frame clones only, not all of them. The sample contains fewer than 700,000 clones, around 76% of which appear only once. Sequencing was done on a sample of PBMCs. The source is a woman between 40 and 50 years old in good health. Some clones in this sample may be carry-over from other donors' samples.

The CDR3 sequence is CASSLGVRTEAFF. CDR3 coding DNA: TGCGCCAGCAGCTTGGGGGTTCGCACTGAAGCTTTCTTT. The chain recombines TRBV5-1 with TRBJ1-1, with D unresolved. V lost 0 bases to trimming and J lost 4 bases, with 7 bases between them. Germline CDR1 and CDR2: SGHRS and YFSETQ. The CDR3 has 13 amino acids.

J is TRBJ2-7 and V is TRBV4-3; TRBD1 agrees at 9 bases. V lost 1 base and J lost 5; bases outside the gene matches: 9. CDR1 is LGHNA, CDR2 YSLEER, per germline. The CDR3 contains 16 residues. CDR3 bases: TGCGCCAGCAGCCAAGGTTACGGGACAGGGATCCACGAGCAGTACTTC. As protein: CASSQGYGTGIHEQYF.

CDR3 DNA: TGTGCCAGCAGCTTAGTAGGGACACCAACCTACGAGCAGTACTTC. This gives the protein CASSLVGTPTYEQYF. The chain recombines TRBV11-2 with TRBJ2-7; a possible D gene is TRBD1 (6 bases). The CDR3 totals 15 residues. Per the germline V gene, CDR1 is SGHAT and CDR2 is FQNNGV. With 1 base removed from V and 2 bases from J, the gap between germline ends came to 12 bases.

V usage is TRBV7-3 and J usage is TRBJ2-1, with 7 bases that match TRBD2. CDR1 SGHTA and CDR2 FQGTGA come from the germline V gene. The CDR3 has 17 amino acids. The junction had 14 bases not matched to a gene; V was cut back by 0 bases and J by 9 bases. The CDR3 sequence: CASSLTYGGGSFGEQFF. The CDR3, as DNA: TGTGCCAGCAGCTTAACGTACGGGGGAGGGTCCTTTGGTGAGCAGTTCTTC.

In regard to this clone: The identical CDR3 is also encoded by other nucleotide sequences in the sample. The chain uses TRBV6-1 and TRBJ2-2, with D tentatively TRBD2 (6 bases). V was shortened by 4 bases and J by 1 base, with 10 bases between the two germline ends. CDR3 size: 15 residues. CDR1 and CDR2 from the germline V gene are MNHNS and SASEGT. CDR3 region: CASSARGGNTGELFF. The CDR3 DNA is TGTGCCAGCAGTGCTAGGGGAGGGAACACCGGGGAGCTGTTTTTT.

A single count supports this clone. This chain joins TRBV11-1 and TRBJ2-5; the D gene is possibly TRBD1 (5 bases). Germline values: CDR1 SGHAT, CDR2 FQDESV (reference sequence). The V and J ends lost 1 base and 3 bases respectively, with 12 bases between them. The CDR3 consists of 15 residues. DNA for the CDR3: TGTGCCAGCAGCTTAGTTCAGGGAAGGGAAGAGACCCAGTACTTC. Its translation is CASSLVQGREETQYF.

As to this clone: At one of its ends the junction is not consistent with the germline gene, which may arise from a read error. The chain joins TRBV9 to TRBJ2-7; a possible D gene is TRBD2 (5 bases). This CDR3 is built from 15 residues. The germline V gene has CDR1 SGDLS and CDR2 YYNGEE. The CDR3 protein is CASSPRVDLSSEQYF. CDR3 nucleotide sequence: TGTGCCAGCAGCCCCCGGGTGGACTTATCCTCCGAGCAGTACTTC.

This clone appeared a single time. The chain recombines TRBV28 with TRBJ2-1; D unresolved. The V gene's germline CDR1 is MDHEN and CDR2 SYDVKM. Trimming stripped 5 bases from V and 9 bases from J, with 11 bases between. This CDR3 contains 12 residues. This CDR3 reads CASSLQYFEQFF. CDR3 in DNA: TGTGCCAGCAGTCTCCAGTACTTTGAGCAGTTCTTC.

The CDR3 is CASSPYQGETQYF. The CDR3 region has the DNA TGTGCCAGCAGCCCCTACCAGGGAGAGACCCAGTACTTC. The V and J genes are TRBV11-3 and TRBJ2-5; TRBD1 is a possible D gene (5 bases). V was pared by 5 bases and J by 4 bases, with 11 bases between. Germline V gives CDR1 SGHNT, CDR2 YENEEA. This CDR3 contains 13 residues.

The sample holds a few counts of this clone. This chain connects TRBV4-3 to TRBJ2-5, with 10 positions matching TRBD2. Trimming removed 4 bases from V and 2 bases from J; junction bases left unmatched: 10. Germline-derived CDR1 and CDR2 are LGHNA and YSLEER. This CDR3 has 17 amino acids. Here the CDR3 DNA reads TGCGCCAGCAGCCTACTGGGAGCGGGGGGGCCTCAAGAGACCCAGTACTTC. Translated, it gives CASSLLGAGGPQETQYF.

The chain has TRBV7-9 and TRBJ2-5; tentatively, D is TRBD2 (5 bases). Germline-derived CDR1 and CDR2 are SEHNR and FQNEAQ (reference sequence). The CDR3 runs 15 residues. V was pared by 2 bases and J by 5 bases, with 15 bases between. The CDR3 protein is CASSLSSLDGETQYF. CDR3 DNA: TGTGCCAGCAGCTTAAGTTCACTAGATGGTGAGACCCAGTACTTC.

V and J are TRBV28 and TRBJ1-5; D uncertain. CDR3 length: 17 residues. The germline V and J ends were trimmed by 6 bases and 3 bases, with 21 bases remaining between them. In germline, CDR1 is MDHEN, CDR2 SYDVKM. CDR3 bases: TGTGCCAGCAGATCCCCAGGTGGCCCGCAACTCAATCAGCCCCAGCATTTT. It codes for CASRSPGGPQLNQPQHF.

This clone was seen a few times. The CDR3 spells CASGRQPNTEAFF. CDR3 nucleotide sequence: TGTGCCAGCGGGAGACAGCCGAACACTGAAGCTTTCTTT. This chain joins TRBV6-5 and TRBJ1-1, with a possible D match to TRBD1 (5 bases). The CDR3 has 13 residues. Germline V CDR1 and CDR2: MNHEY, SVGAGI. Trimming stripped 8 bases from V and 1 base from J, with 11 bases between.

Turning to this clone: The sample has other DNA sequences that encode this CDR3 too. The CDR3 here is CAWSRDSGANVLTF. The CDR3, as DNA: TGTGCCTGGAGCCGGGACTCTGGGGCCAACGTCCTGACTTTC. J is TRBJ2-6 and V is TRBV30; D perhaps matches TRBD2 (5 bases). The length of the CDR3 is 14 residues. Trimming removed 3 bases from V and 0 bases from J, with 6 bases in between. Germline lookup yields CDR1 GTSNPN and CDR2 SVGIG (reference sequence). Full variable domain (remainder filled in from reference TRBV30 and TRBJ2-6): SQTIHQWPATLVQPVGSPLSLECTVEGTSNPNLYWYRQAAGRGLQLLFYSVGIGQISSEVPQNLSASRPQDRQFILSSKKLLLSDSGFYLCAWSRDSGANVLTFGAGSRLTVL.

In the case of this clone: A far bigger clonotype differs at one base, so this is likely a read error. The sample holds other DNA sequences that translate to the same CDR3. The chain is built from TRBV7-9 and TRBJ2-1, with D tentatively TRBD2 (5 bases). In germline, CDR1 is SEHNR, CDR2 FQNEAQ (reference sequence). The CDR3 consists of 15 residues. The V end lost 3 bases, the J end lost 5 bases, and 14 bases lay between the germline ends. CDR3 DNA sequence: TGTGCCAGCAGCTTCAGAACTAGTGGACACAATGAGCAGTTCTTC. This sequence encodes CASSFRTSGHNEQFF.

The rearrangement links TRBV30 to TRBJ2-7; TRBD2 agrees at 9 bases. V lost 2 bases to trimming and J lost 5 bases; unmatched junction nucleotides: 7. Germline V CDR1 and CDR2: GTSNPN, SVGIG (reference sequence). This CDR3 region has 14 residues. The CDR3 loop is CAWSRGRALDEQYF. CDR3 bases: TGTGCCTGGAGTCGCGGGAGGGCCCTCGACGAGCAGTACTTC.

In this sample, this clone turned up a few times. The chain is built from TRBV7-2 and TRBJ1-1; 11 positions match TRBD1. The ends lost 2 bases at V and 11 bases at J; junction bases unmatched: 7. Germline values: CDR1 SGHTA, CDR2 FQGNSA. The CDR3 has 14 amino acids. The CDR3 region has the DNA TGTGCCAGCAGCTTACGGACAGGGGGCGTTGAGGCTTTCTTT. It codes for CASSLRTGGVEAFF.

This chain uses TRBV6-1 with TRBJ2-6; possibly TRBD1 for D (6 bases). The CDR3 is made up of 15 amino acids. The germline gives CDR1 MNHNS, CDR2 SASEGT. V was trimmed by 7 bases and J by 1 base, leaving 11 bases between them. DNA for the CDR3: TGTGCCAGCACCGAAGGGGGTTCTGGGGCCAACGTCCTGACTTTC. Protein sequence: CASTEGGSGANVLTF.

This clone occurred once. The chain carries TRBV29-1 and TRBJ2-1, with D perhaps being TRBD1 or TRBD2 (5 bases each). Germline CDR1 reads SQVTM; CDR2 reads ANQGSEA. CDR3 length: 13 amino acids. The V end was cut by 1 base, the J end by 6 bases, with 10 bases between. This CDR3 reads CSVEGRTINEQFF. The CDR3 nucleotides are TGCAGCGTTGAAGGGAGGACAATCAATGAGCAGTTCTTC.

This rearrangement joins TRBV7-9 to TRBJ2-1; 8 nucleotides align to TRBD2. Germline CDR1 is SEHNR and CDR2 is FQNEAQ (reference sequence). The CDR3 sequence is 13 residues long. The J segment lost 7 bases and the V segment lost 8 bases, leaving 7 bases of the junction unmatched. CDR3 in DNA: TGTGCCAGCGGCATAGCGGGATTGAATGAGCAGTTCTTC. Protein sequence: CASGIAGLNEQFF.

The V gene is TRBV14, the J gene TRBJ1-2, with D perhaps TRBD1 (5 bases). The CDR3 loop spans 13 amino acids. CDR1 SGHDN and CDR2 FVKESK come from the germline V gene. Trimming removed 0 bases from V and 3 bases from J, with 5 bases in between. The CDR3 spells CASSQETDYGYTF. CDR3 bases: TGTGCCAGCAGCCAAGAGACAGACTATGGCTACACCTTC.

The V call is TRBV9, the J call TRBJ2-2; D is ambiguous. This CDR3 is 16 amino acids long. Trimming took off 3 bases at V and 4 bases at J, with 16 bases between the two ends. Germline V gives CDR1 SGDLS, CDR2 YYNGEE. The CDR3 DNA reads as TGTGCCAGCAGCGCCCCACCCGCCTGGGGCACCGGGGAGCTGTTTTTT. This sequence encodes CASSAPPAWGTGELFF.

The V call is TRBV30, the J call TRBJ2-7, with a possible D match to TRBD2 (7 bases). Trimming shortened V by 7 bases and J by 6 bases, and 19 bases separated the two germline ends. Germline V lookup: CDR1 GTSNPN, CDR2 SVGIG (reference sequence). CDR3 length: 13 amino acids. For the CDR3, the DNA is TGTGCCTCCTCGGTGGGGGGGGGCGTCGAGCAGTACTTC. This translates into CASSVGGGVEQYF. Full variable domain (remainder filled in from reference TRBV30 and TRBJ2-7): SQTIHQWPATLVQPVGSPLSLECTVEGTSNPNLYWYRQAAGRGLQLLFYSVGIGQISSEVPQNLSASRPQDRQFILSSKKLLLSDSGFYLCASSVGGGVEQYFGPGTRLTVT.

CDR3 in DNA: TGCGCCAGCAGCTCGGACACCAACGAGCAGTACTTC. Its translation is CASSSDTNEQYF. This chain uses TRBV5-1 with TRBJ2-7, with a possible D match to TRBD1 (5 bases). This CDR3 comprises 12 residues. Germline CDR1 reads SGHRS; CDR2 reads YFSETQ. V was trimmed by 3 bases and J by 5 bases, leaving 9 bases between them.

Concerning this clone itself: A read error may explain this, as a much larger clone is one base away. Other nucleotide sequences from this sample produce the same CDR3. The chain carries TRBV6-4 and TRBJ2-7; D not resolved. CDR3 length: 15 amino acids. V lost 3 bases and J lost 0, with 12 bases in between. Looked up from germline, CDR1 is MRHNA and CDR2 is SNTAGT. CDR3 sequence reads: CASSEIAGDSYEQYF. CDR3 bases: TGTGCCAGCAGTGAAATAGCTGGAGACTCCTACGAGCAGTACTTC.

The rearrangement uses TRBV5-1 and TRBJ1-1, with D perhaps TRBD1 (6 bases). CDR1 is SGHRS, CDR2 YFSETQ, per germline. Trimming took off 3 bases at V and 1 base at J, with 13 bases between the two ends. The length of the CDR3 is 15 residues. The chain's CDR3 is CASSSGTQGNTEAFF. For the CDR3, the DNA is TGCGCCAGCAGCTCCGGGACACAAGGGAACACTGAAGCTTTCTTT.